A single sample is the source of the 4 T cell receptor beta chains below, sequenced in a study of cytomegalovirus exposure and HLA in healthy donors. 60 Vbeta and 13 Jbeta primers were used in PCR. The repertoire was sequenced with immunoSEQ multiplex PCR; TCRdb's copy has only in-frame clones and lacks some. The sample has under 200,000 clones, 70% to 90% seen once; the top ten hold 1.9%. The sequenced sample was PBMCs. Receptors were obtained from a woman between 18 and 29 years old in good health and CMV-seronegative.

CDR3 protein: CASIWEMNTEAFF. CDR3 bases: TGTGCCAGCATCTGGGAGATGAACACTGAAGCTTTCTTT. The chain uses TRBV2 and TRBJ1-1; D is undetermined. CDR3 length: 13 amino acids. With 7 bases removed from V and 0 bases from J, the gap between germline ends came to 9 bases. Germline CDR1 is SNHLY and CDR2 is FYNNEI. Using reference TRBV2 and TRBJ1-1 for the parts outside the CDR3, the full variable domain is EPEVTQTPSHQVTQMGQEVILRCVPISNHLYFYWYRQILGQKVEFLVSFYNNEISEKSEIFDDQFSVERPDGSNFTLKIRSTKLEDSAMYFCASIWEMNTEAFFGQGTRLTVV.

The V gene is TRBV5-1, the J gene TRBJ2-1; D is possibly TRBD2 (6 bases). V was cut by 5 bases and J by 2 bases, with 11 bases left in between. This CDR3 contains 14 residues. Per the germline V gene, CDR1 is SGHRS and CDR2 is YFSETQ. The CDR3 reads CASRREAAYNEQFF. The CDR3 DNA follows: TGCGCCAGCAGGAGGGAGGCTGCCTACAATGAGCAGTTCTTC. Full variable domain (rest looked up from reference TRBV5-1 and TRBJ2-1): KAGVTQTPRYLIKTRGQQVTLSCSPISGHRSVSWYQQTPGQGLQFLFEYFSETQRNKGNFPGRFSGRQFSNSRSEMNVSTLELGDSALYLCASRREAAYNEQFFGPGTRLTVL.

J is TRBJ1-2 and V is TRBV2, with 7 bases lining up with TRBD1. This CDR3 spans 13 amino acids. The germline V gene has CDR1 SNHLY and CDR2 FYNNEI. With 6 bases clipped from V and 6 bases from J, the junction kept 7 bases outside the gene matches. DNA of the CDR3: TGTGCCAGCAGGGAAAACACAGGGGATGGCTACACCTTC. Amino acids: CASRENTGDGYTF.

The V and J genes are TRBV7-2 and TRBJ2-7; D call uncertain. The germline gives CDR1 SGHTA, CDR2 FQGNSA. The CDR3 is 13 residues long. V was pared by 4 bases and J by 0 bases, with 7 bases between. CDR3 protein: CASSSRSSYEQYF. The CDR3 bases are TGTGCCAGCAGCTCCCGTAGCTCCTACGAGCAGTACTTC.